The 20 T cell receptor beta chains given below trace back to one sample, sequenced in a study of T cell responses to AZD1222 COVID-19 vaccine. Measured with immunoSEQ multiplex PCR; TCRdb has only the in-frame clones, and not every one. The table records 95,000 to 150,000 clones, about 92% of them present only once. The sample consisted of peripheral blood, taken on day 0 of AZD1222 vaccination. The receptors derive from an adult in good health.

The rearrangement joins TRBV4-2 to TRBJ1-2; D may be TRBD1 (5 bases). The CDR3 consists of 14 residues. V was pared by 3 bases and J by 8 bases, with 16 bases between. CDR1 is LGHNA and CDR2 is YNFKEQ in the germline V gene. This CDR3 is CASSQPPGAEGYTF. Written as DNA, the CDR3 is TGTGCCAGCAGCCAGCCACCCGGGGCAGAAGGCTACACCTTC.

The CDR3 region is CASSPRSLGNTEAFF. The CDR3, as DNA: TGTGCCAGCTCACCCCGGAGCTTGGGGAACACTGAAGCTTTCTTT. The V gene is TRBV18, the J gene TRBJ1-1; the D is unclear. Per the germline V gene, CDR1 is KGHSH and CDR2 is LQKENI. CDR3 length: 15 amino acids. V dropped 3 bases and J dropped 1 base, with 12 bases sitting between them.

V usage is TRBV30 and J usage is TRBJ2-2; perhaps TRBD1 as D (6 bases). CDR1 is GTSNPN and CDR2 is SVGIG in the germline V gene (reference sequence). The CDR3 sequence is 13 residues long. The V gene lost 4 bases and the J gene lost 4 bases, with 10 bases spanning the gap. CDR3 DNA: TGTGCCTGGAACAGGGCGCGCACCGGGGAGCTGTTTTTT. Translated, it gives CAWNRARTGELFF.

This chain connects TRBV5-1 to TRBJ2-7; 9 bases map to TRBD1. After removal of 2 bases from V and 2 bases from J, the junction contained 2 bases not matched to a gene. This CDR3 comprises 14 residues. Per the germline V gene, CDR1 is SGHRS and CDR2 is YFSETQ. CDR3 DNA: TGCGCCAGCAGCTTAGGGACAGGGACCTACGAGCAGTACTTC. It translates to CASSLGTGTYEQYF.

This sequence joins TRBV9 and TRBJ2-1; D is unresolved. The CDR3 is made up of 13 amino acids. V lost 0 bases and J 10 bases, leaving 11 bases between the germline ends. From germline, CDR1 is SGDLS and CDR2 YYNGEE. CDR3 sequence: CASSVVPEAEQFF. The DNA of the CDR3 is TGTGCCAGCAGCGTAGTTCCCGAGGCAGAGCAGTTCTTC.

The CDR3 region has the DNA TGTGCCAGAGATCGGTCGCGGGAAGGGGTCACAGATACGCAGTATTTT. Protein: CARDRSREGVTDTQYF. J is TRBJ2-3 and V is TRBV2; TRBD2 is a possible D gene (6 bases). V lost 9 bases, J lost 2 bases, and 21 bases lay in between. There are 16 residues in the CDR3. In germline, CDR1 is SNHLY, CDR2 FYNNEI.

The rearrangement links TRBV15 to TRBJ2-7, with 7 bases lining up with TRBD2. The CDR3 runs to 16 residues. Germline loops: CDR1 LNHNV, CDR2 YYDKDF (reference sequence). After removal of 0 bases from V and 1 base from J, the junction contained 6 bases not matched to a gene. CDR3 nucleotides: TGTGCCACCAGCAGAGATCGGGACTATCCTTCCTACGAGCAGTACTTC. This translates into CATSRDRDYPSYEQYF. Full variable domain (outside the CDR3, taken from reference TRBV15 and TRBJ2-7): DAMVIQNPRYQVTQFGKPVTLSCSQTLNHNVMYWYQQKSSQAPKLLFHYYDKDFNNEADTPDNFQSRRPNTSFCFLDIRSPGLGDTAMYLCATSRDRDYPSYEQYFGPGTRLTVT.

V is TRBV6-6 and J is TRBJ1-1; 7 positions match TRBD1. CDR3 length equals 13 residues. J lost 0 bases, V lost 7 bases, and 2 bases had no gene match. In germline, CDR1 is MNHNY, CDR2 SVGAGI (reference sequence). CDR3 sequence reads: CASKGQMNTEAFF. In DNA, the CDR3 is TGTGCCAGCAAGGGACAGATGAACACTGAAGCTTTCTTT.

The J gene is TRBJ1-1, the V gene TRBV12-5; unclear D gene. V was trimmed by 1 base and J by 4 bases, leaving 22 bases between them. This CDR3 is built from 18 residues. Germline loops: CDR1 LGHNT, CDR2 FRNRAP. CDR3 DNA: TGTGCTAGTGGTTTGGAATTAGGTTATGTATACGAGGGCACTGAAGCTTTCTTT. It codes for CASGLELGYVYEGTEAFF.

The rearrangement uses TRBV19 and TRBJ1-5; D ambiguous. Trimming left V 6 bases short and J 3 bases short, with 15 bases between. The CDR3 covers 15 residues. Looked up from germline, CDR1 is LNHDA and CDR2 is SQIVND (reference sequence). This CDR3 is CASSLHRVDNQPQHF. The CDR3 DNA reads TGTGCCAGTAGCTTACATAGGGTCGACAATCAGCCCCAGCATTTT. The variable domain in full, completed from reference TRBV19 and TRBJ1-5, reads DGGITQSPKYLFRKEGQNVTLSCEQNLNHDAMYWYRQDPGQGLRLIYYSQIVNDFQKGDIAEGYSVSREKKESFPLTVTSAQKNPTAFYLCASSLHRVDNQPQHFGDGTRLSIL.

The rearrangement uses TRBV9 and TRBJ2-7; tentatively, D is TRBD1 (6 bases). V gave up 2 bases and J gave up 6 bases, with 6 bases separating them. CDR3 size: 11 residues. Germline lookup yields CDR1 SGDLS and CDR2 YYNGEE. The CDR3 is CASSVGAEQYF. The CDR3 bases are TGTGCCAGCAGCGTGGGGGCCGAGCAGTACTTC.

This chain connects TRBV5-1 to TRBJ2-3, with 13 bases aligning to TRBD2. J was trimmed by 5 bases and V by 2 bases; bases with no gene match: 8. Germline V gene sequence: CDR1 SGHRS, CDR2 YFSETQ. The CDR3 extends over 17 amino acids. For the CDR3, the DNA is TGCGCCAGCAGCTTCGGAGGACTAGCGGGAGTTAGAGATACGCAGTATTTT. Protein sequence: CASSFGGLAGVRDTQYF.

The rearrangement joins TRBV5-4 to TRBJ2-3, with 10 bases identical to TRBD2. This CDR3 contains 15 residues. J gave up 5 bases and V 1 base, and 4 bases lay outside the gene matches. Germline CDR1 and CDR2: SGHNT and YYREEE (reference sequence). DNA for the CDR3: TGTGCCAGCAGCTTGACTAGCGGGAATGTAGATACGCAGTATTTT. Translating it yields CASSLTSGNVDTQYF.

This clone came up once. The rearrangement uses TRBV7-9 and TRBJ2-7; D is unclear. This CDR3 spans 12 amino acids. Germline lookup yields CDR1 SEHNR and CDR2 FQNEAQ (reference sequence). Trimming removed 1 base from V and 4 bases from J, with 5 bases in between. DNA for the CDR3: TGTGCCAGCAGCTTAGTGCGGTACGAGCAGTACTTC. Its translation is CASSLVRYEQYF.

This clone was counted ten times or more. The CDR3 DNA is TGTGCCAGCAGCTTACGGGGAGGGCCCTCCTACGAGCAGTACTTC. Its protein product is CASSLRGGPSYEQYF. J is TRBJ2-7 and V is TRBV11-3, with 7 bases fitting TRBD2. The CDR3 loop spans 15 amino acids. Germline values: CDR1 SGHNT, CDR2 YENEEA. With V trimmed by 2 bases and J by 0 bases, 4 bases remained unmatched.

The gene calls are TRBV30 and TRBJ2-2, with D unresolved. Looked up from germline, CDR1 is GTSNPN and CDR2 is SVGIG (reference sequence). V was trimmed by 3 bases and J by 5 bases, leaving 16 bases between them. This CDR3 region has 15 residues. CDR3 sequence (DNA): TGTGCCTGGAGCCCTCGCGGCATTAGGACCGGGGAGCTGTTTTTT. It yields the protein CAWSPRGIRTGELFF. The entire variable domain, with the rest obtained from reference TRBV30 and TRBJ2-2, is as follows: SQTIHQWPATLVQPVGSPLSLECTVEGTSNPNLYWYRQAAGRGLQLLFYSVGIGQISSEVPQNLSASRPQDRQFILSSKKLLLSDSGFYLCAWSPRGIRTGELFFGEGSRLTVL.

The V call is TRBV14, the J call TRBJ2-1; D is possibly TRBD1 (5 bases). The CDR3 sequence is 13 residues long. Germline-derived CDR1 and CDR2 are SGHDN and FVKESK. Trimming took off 0 bases at V and 15 bases at J, with 15 bases between the two ends. CDR3 DNA sequence: TGTGCCAGCAGCCAAGATCCGTCAGGGCTGCCGTTCTTC. Protein sequence: CASSQDPSGLPFF.

The CDR3 loop reads CASSLFRGAQNQPQHF. In nucleotides, the CDR3 is TGTGCCAGCAGTTTATTTCGGGGGGCCCAGAATCAGCCCCAGCATTTT. The V and J genes are TRBV28 and TRBJ1-5, with a tentative D call TRBD1 (6 bases). The germline CDR1 and CDR2 sequences are MDHEN and SYDVKM. V was clipped by 1 base and J by 4 bases, with 14 bases between them. The CDR3 has 16 amino acids.

V is TRBV19 and J is TRBJ1-5; no clear D. This CDR3 has 12 residues. The V gene lost 3 bases and the J gene lost 5 bases, with 5 bases spanning the gap. Germline CDR1 and CDR2: LNHDA and SQIVND (reference sequence). The CDR3 DNA follows: TGTGCCAGTAGTATGGTATATCAGCCCCAGCATTTT. Amino acid sequence: CASSMVYQPQHF. Supplemented by reference TRBV19 and TRBJ1-5, the full variable domain reads DGGITQSPKYLFRKEGQNVTLSCEQNLNHDAMYWYRQDPGQGLRLIYYSQIVNDFQKGDIAEGYSVSREKKESFPLTVTSAQKNPTAFYLCASSMVYQPQHFGDGTRLSIL.

The V call is TRBV5-1, the J call TRBJ2-6; the D gene is possibly TRBD1 (5 bases). In germline, CDR1 is SGHRS, CDR2 YFSETQ. The CDR3 has 15 amino acids. V lost 2 bases to trimming and J lost 3 bases, with 9 bases between them. This chain's CDR3 is CASSFAGNGANVLTF. Written as DNA, the CDR3 is TGCGCCAGCAGCTTTGCAGGGAATGGGGCCAACGTCCTGACTTTC.